The rows below give T cell receptor beta chains drawn from one sample of a study of radiotherapy plus CTLA-4 blockade in lung cancer. Clones were read by immunoSEQ multiplex PCR, and TCRdb kept only the in-frame ones, dropping some. The sample holds some 50,000 clones, around four fifths seen once. Sequenced material: peripheral blood, taken from a patient treated with radiotherapy plus ipilimumab. The receptors stem from a human donor with non-small cell lung cancer who had a partial response to radiotherapy plus ipilimumab. CDR3s include the opening cysteine and the closing phenylalanine or tryptophan. The order of the fields is V gene, D gene, clone size, J gene, CDR3 protein, CDR3 DNA. D genes are given only for firm matches. Clone sizes are given selectively: once, few, many, or a class where the clone is expanded.

V: TRBV18
D: -
size: -
J: TRBJ2-5
CDR3: CASSPPAASETQYF
DNA: TGTGCCAGCTCACCACCGGCAGCGTCGGAGACCCAGTACTTC

V: TRBV28
D: -
size: -
J: TRBJ1-2
CDR3: CASSPGDGYGYTF
DNA: TGTGCCAGCAGCCCAGGGGATGGCTATGGCTACACCTTC

V: TRBV19
D: -
size: -
J: TRBJ2-3
CDR3: CASKPSTKASTDTQYF
DNA: TGTGCCAGTAAACCTTCGACAAAAGCTAGCACAGATACGCAGTATTTT

V: TRBV4-3
D: TRBD1
size: -
J: TRBJ2-3
CDR3: CASSQGDRGGTDTQYF
DNA: TGCGCCAGCAGCCAAGGGGACAGGGGTGGCACAGATACGCAGTATTTT

V: TRBV5-5
D: TRBD1
size: -
J: TRBJ2-1
CDR3: CASSLGAGGRIEQFF
DNA: TGTGCCAGCAGCTTGGGGGCAGGGGGCCGAATTGAGCAGTTCTTC

V: TRBV5-1
D: TRBD2
size: -
J: TRBJ2-2
CDR3: CASSLGLAGTGELFF
DNA: TGCGCCAGCAGCCTTGGACTAGCGGGAACCGGGGAGCTGTTTTTT

V: TRBV5-6
D: -
size: -
J: TRBJ2-3
CDR3: CASSLRDWSTDTQYF
DNA: TGTGCCAGCAGCTTAAGGGACTGGAGCACAGATACGCAGTATTTT

V: TRBV4-1
D: TRBD1
size: many
J: TRBJ1-6
CDR3: CASSQRQGGSPLHF
DNA: TGCGCCAGCAGCCAGCGACAGGGGGGTTCACCCCTCCACTTT

V: TRBV6-5
D: -
size: -
J: TRBJ2-5
CDR3: CASSPGQRPGSQYF
DNA: TGTGCCAGCAGTCCTGGACAGAGGCCGGGGTCCCAGTACTTC

V: TRBV19
D: TRBD1
size: -
J: TRBJ2-7
CDR3: CASSIGQVSEQYF
DNA: TGTGCCAGTAGTATCGGACAGGTCTCTGAGCAGTACTTC

V: TRBV5-1
D: -
size: -
J: TRBJ2-5
CDR3: CASSLAGREETQYF
DNA: TGCGCCAGCAGCTTGGCAGGGCGTGAAGAGACCCAGTACTTC

V: TRBV27
D: TRBD1
size: -
J: TRBJ2-1
CDR3: CASRRPGQGNEQFF
DNA: TGTGCCAGCAGGCGTCCGGGACAGGGGAATGAGCAGTTCTTC

V: TRBV27
D: -
size: -
J: TRBJ1-1
CDR3: CASSLSPRGGNTEAFF
DNA: TGTGCCAGCAGTTTATCCCCCAGGGGTGGTAACACTGAAGCTTTCTTT

V: TRBV4-1
D: TRBD1
size: -
J: TRBJ2-7
CDR3: CASSQLSGQGFEQYF
DNA: TGCGCCAGCAGTCAATTGAGCGGACAGGGTTTCGAGCAGTACTTC

V: TRBV13
D: -
size: -
J: TRBJ2-5
CDR3: CASSLRGAETQYF
DNA: TGTGCCAGCAGCTTGCGAGGCGCGGAGACCCAGTACTTC

V: TRBV13
D: -
size: -
J: TRBJ1-5
CDR3: CASSLQGMEPQHF
DNA: TGTGCCAGCAGCTTGCAGGGTATGGAGCCCCAGCATTTT

V: TRBV7-2
D: TRBD1
size: -
J: TRBJ1-6
CDR3: CASTLTGVGAPLHF
DNA: TGTGCCAGCACCCTCACAGGGGTTGGGGCACCCCTCCACTTT

V: TRBV6-1
D: -
size: -
J: TRBJ2-7
CDR3: CASSEQGTYEQYF
DNA: TGTGCCAGCAGTGAACAGGGAACCTACGAGCAGTACTTC

V: TRBV10-3
D: TRBD2
size: -
J: TRBJ2-5
CDR3: CAISGGEPTSGDQETQYF
DNA: TGTGCCATCAGTGGGGGTGAGCCGACTAGCGGGGACCAAGAGACCCAGTACTTC

V: TRBV6-6
D: -
size: -
J: TRBJ1-1
CDR3: CASEGVGEAFF
DNA: TGTGCCAGCGAAGGGGTTGGGGAAGCTTTCTTT

V: TRBV5-1
D: TRBD1
size: once
J: TRBJ2-5
CDR3: CASTTRQGQETQYF
DNA: TGCGCCAGCACAACACGACAGGGGCAAGAGACCCAGTACTTC

V: TRBV5-8
D: -
size: -
J: TRBJ2-7
CDR3: CASSFSVKTYEQYF
DNA: TGTGCCAGCAGCTTTTCAGTGAAGACCTACGAGCAGTACTTC

V: TRBV29-1
D: -
size: -
J: TRBJ2-1
CDR3: CSVEAQVTEQFF
DNA: TGCAGCGTTGAGGCCCAGGTAACCGAGCAGTTCTTC

V: TRBV2
D: -
size: few
J: TRBJ2-3
CDR3: CASSWETSTDTQYF
DNA: TGTGCCAGCAGCTGGGAGACTAGCACAGATACGCAGTATTTT

V: TRBV6-5
D: -
size: -
J: TRBJ2-7
CDR3: CASSKQGVRAYEQYF
DNA: TGTGCCAGCAGTAAACAGGGTGTGCGGGCCTACGAGCAGTACTTC

V: TRBV7-9
D: TRBD2
size: -
J: TRBJ2-7
CDR3: CASSLVGEGVHEQYF
DNA: TGTGCCAGCAGCTTAGTAGGGGAGGGCGTCCACGAGCAGTACTTC

V: TRBV4-1
D: TRBD2
size: -
J: TRBJ2-3
CDR3: CASSPLAGGTDTQYF
DNA: TGCGCCAGCAGCCCCTTGGCGGGGGGCACAGATACGCAGTATTTT

V: TRBV7-9
D: -
size: -
J: TRBJ1-1
CDR3: CASSLITEAFF
DNA: TGTGCCAGCAGCTTAATAACTGAAGCTTTCTTT

V: TRBV5-4
D: TRBD1
size: -
J: TRBJ1-3
CDR3: CASSWGTGAGNTIYF
DNA: TGTGCCAGCAGCTGGGGGACAGGGGCTGGAAACACCATATATTTT

V: TRBV6-5
D: TRBD1
size: -
J: TRBJ1-5
CDR3: CASRGTGGNQPQHF
DNA: TGTGCCAGTAGAGGGACAGGGGGCAATCAGCCCCAGCATTTT

V: TRBV5-4
D: -
size: -
J: TRBJ2-7
CDR3: CASSLDGAREQYF
DNA: TGTGCCAGCAGCTTGGATGGGGCCAGGGAGCAGTACTTC

V: TRBV10-3
D: TRBD2
size: -
J: TRBJ2-7
CDR3: CAISADDGRYEQYF
DNA: TGTGCCATCAGTGCCGACGACGGGAGGTACGAGCAGTACTTC

V: TRBV5-6
D: TRBD1
size: -
J: TRBJ1-1
CDR3: CASSMGQGAEAFF
DNA: TGTGCCAGCAGCATGGGTCAGGGGGCTGAAGCTTTCTTT

V: TRBV20-1
D: -
size: -
J: TRBJ2-1
CDR3: CSASRVNEQFF
DNA: TGCAGTGCTAGCCGGGTGAATGAGCAGTTCTTC

V: TRBV5-1
D: -
size: -
J: TRBJ2-5
CDR3: CASSPPPRETQYF
DNA: TGCGCCAGCAGCCCACCCCCGCGGGAGACCCAGTACTTC

V: TRBV7-9
D: -
size: -
J: TRBJ2-7
CDR3: CASSSDFTYEQYF
DNA: TGTGCCAGCAGCTCGGACTTCACCTACGAGCAGTACTTC

V: TRBV6-5
D: TRBD1
size: -
J: TRBJ2-7
CDR3: CASRKGQGFYEQYF
DNA: TGTGCCAGCAGAAAGGGACAGGGATTCTACGAGCAGTACTTC

V: TRBV6-1
D: TRBD1
size: -
J: TRBJ1-6
CDR3: CASSGRDRGGNSPLHF
DNA: TGTGCCAGCAGTGGCCGGGACAGGGGGGGAAATTCACCCCTCCACTTT

V: TRBV7-9
D: -
size: -
J: TRBJ2-3
CDR3: CASSGKPGGPQDTQYF
DNA: TGTGCCAGCAGCGGAAAGCCCGGGGGGCCACAAGATACGCAGTATTTT

V: TRBV5-5
D: TRBD2
size: -
J: TRBJ2-1
CDR3: CASSLSLAGEQFF
DNA: TGTGCCAGCAGCTTGAGCCTAGCGGGGGAGCAGTTCTTC

V: TRBV5-1
D: -
size: -
J: TRBJ1-4
CDR3: CASSLAGGGSEKLFF
DNA: TGCGCCAGCAGCCTTGCGGGTGGAGGGAGTGAAAAACTGTTTTTT

V: TRBV27
D: -
size: -
J: TRBJ2-3
CDR3: CASSLTRGSADTQYF
DNA: TGTGCCAGCAGTCTAACGAGGGGGAGCGCAGATACGCAGTATTTT

V: TRBV29-1
D: -
size: -
J: TRBJ2-1
CDR3: CSAGTTYNEQFF
DNA: TGCAGCGCCGGGACAACCTACAATGAGCAGTTCTTC

V: TRBV2
D: -
size: -
J: TRBJ1-6
CDR3: CASSDQGPRSPLHF
DNA: TGTGCCAGCAGTGACCAGGGGCCAAGGTCACCCCTCCACTTT

V: TRBV6-1
D: -
size: -
J: TRBJ2-7
CDR3: CASSETPEYEQYF
DNA: TGTGCCAGCAGTGAAACCCCAGAATACGAGCAGTACTTC

V: TRBV11-1
D: -
size: once
J: TRBJ2-7
CDR3: CASRQRTTSSYEQYF
DNA: TGTGCCAGCAGACAGAGGACTACAAGCTCCTACGAGCAGTACTTC

V: TRBV30
D: -
size: -
J: TRBJ2-5
CDR3: CAWTVLQETQYF
DNA: TGTGCCTGGACCGTCCTTCAAGAGACCCAGTACTTC

V: TRBV5-8
D: TRBD1
size: -
J: TRBJ1-4
CDR3: CASRLTGATNEKLFF
DNA: TGTGCCAGCAGGCTGACAGGGGCAACTAATGAAAAACTGTTTTTT

V: TRBV6-1
D: TRBD1
size: -
J: TRBJ2-7
CDR3: CASKDRGPRSYEQYF
DNA: TGTGCCAGCAAAGACAGGGGTCCCCGCTCCTACGAGCAGTACTTC

V: TRBV19
D: -
size: -
J: TRBJ2-1
CDR3: CASFGGNNEQFF
DNA: TGTGCCAGTTTCGGGGGTAACAATGAGCAGTTCTTC

V: TRBV10-2
D: TRBD2
size: -
J: TRBJ2-3
CDR3: CASSWASGLTDTQYF
DNA: TGCGCCAGCAGTTGGGCTAGCGGACTCACAGATACGCAGTATTTT

V: TRBV9
D: -
size: -
J: TRBJ1-1
CDR3: CASSPRGANTEAFF
DNA: TGTGCCAGCAGCCCCCGGGGGGCGAACACTGAAGCTTTCTTT

V: TRBV6-5
D: -
size: -
J: TRBJ2-4
CDR3: CASSYSKTEAKNIQYF
DNA: TGTGCCAGCAGTTACTCGAAGACAGAAGCCAAAAACATTCAGTACTTC

V: TRBV9
D: -
size: -
J: TRBJ2-1
CDR3: CASSVDGFDEQFF
DNA: TGTGCCAGCAGCGTAGACGGGTTTGATGAGCAGTTCTTC

V: TRBV7-9
D: TRBD2
size: -
J: TRBJ2-3
CDR3: CASSPRSGGPSTDTQYF
DNA: TGTGCCAGCAGCCCAAGGAGCGGGGGCCCTAGCACAGATACGCAGTATTTT

V: TRBV5-4
D: -
size: -
J: TRBJ2-3
CDR3: CASSLAAVVQGIRTDTQYF
DNA: TGTGCCAGCAGCTTGGCGGCGGTCGTGCAGGGTATTAGGACAGATACGCAGTATTTT